The T cell receptor (beta chain) under discussion was sequenced for a study of blood T cells in healthy people across ages. In its sample, this clonotype was seen a few times. The use of a sample-barcoded 5' primer and a J-beta primer mix characterized a second PCR of roughly 7 to 11 cycles. Researchers report that a template-switch adaptor with 12 random nucleotides tagged each cDNA molecule. TCRdb re-analysed the 5' RACE reads in MiXCR, keeping a single row per CDR3 protein. The sample shows about 1.1 million distinct CDR3 sequences, around two fifths of them seen only once. Germline CDR1 reads MGHRA; CDR2 reads YSYEKL. V was pared by 3 bases and J by 4 bases, with 5 bases of the junction left unmatched. This CDR3 has 15 residues.

What was sequenced was blood. This TCR was sampled from a young man in good health. The chain couples TRBV4-1 to TRBJ2-3; 9 bases map to TRBD2. The CDR3 here is CASSQSRTSADTQYF. The CDR3 nucleotides are TGCGCCAGCAGCCAGAGCCGGACTAGCGCAGATACGCAGTATTTT.